The present entry profiles one TCR beta chain with its context. The antigen remains undetermined. This specimen comes from a study of shared clonotypes between healthy human individuals. Sequencing used immunoSEQ multiplex PCR; TCRdb keeps in-frame clones, though not all of them. The repertoire holds about 1 million clones, with around four fifths as singletons. CDR1 SGDLS and CDR2 YYNGEE come from the germline V gene. This CDR3 region has 13 residues. Trimming cost V 0 bases and J 3 bases, with 5 bases left between them. Broader study findings: Compared with memory subsets, naive subsets generally had larger estimated richness.

V gene TRBV9 combines with J gene TRBJ2-3; no reliable D call. This clonotype was obtained from a man younger than 30 in good health. The sequencing input was memory CD4+ T cells sorted from blood. Described subset: CD45RA-negative fraction. In DNA, the CDR3 is TGTGCCAGCAGCGTAGAACAGACAGATACGCAGTATTTT. This gives the protein CASSVEQTDTQYF.